What follows are 26 T cell receptor beta chains derived from one specimen sequenced in a study of CD8 T cells in ankylosing spondylitis. TCRdb re-derived calls from the 5' RACE reads in MiXCR, one entry per CDR3 protein. The table includes 150,000 or so distinct CDR3 sequences, around 16% detected once. The sample taken for sequencing was blood, either unsorted or a sorted T cell fraction (not recorded which). The receptors here all came from a male donor with ankylosing spondylitis or in good health (not recorded which).

The chain employs TRBV24-1 and TRBJ2-7; 9 bases line up with TRBD1. The V and J ends lost 9 bases and 5 bases, in that order; junction bases with no gene match: 10. This CDR3 is 14 amino acids long. Germline loops: CDR1 KGHDR, CDR2 SFDVKD. The CDR3 sequence: CATGTGTGHDEQYF. As DNA, the CDR3 is TGTGCCACCGGGACCGGGACAGGGCACGACGAGCAGTACTTC.

In its sample, this clonotype was seen many times. The rearrangement joins TRBV5-1 to TRBJ1-6, with no clear D. The V gene's germline CDR1 is SGHRS and CDR2 YFSETQ. This CDR3 has 15 residues. Trimming left V 1 base short and J 8 bases short, with 13 bases between. The CDR3 reads CASSLLGVGDSPLHF. The CDR3 DNA reads TGCGCCAGCAGCTTGCTCGGGGTTGGGGATTCACCCCTCCACTTT.

This clonotype occurred a few times. The rearrangement joins TRBV20-1 to TRBJ2-1; TRBD2 agrees at 10 bases. Germline V CDR1 and CDR2: DFQATT, SNEGSKA (reference sequence). The CDR3 contains 13 residues. Trimming took 6 bases from V and 6 from J; bases not matched to a gene: 5. This chain's CDR3 is CSAASGSSNEQFF. DNA for the CDR3: TGCAGTGCGGCTAGCGGGAGTAGCAATGAGCAGTTCTTC.

This clonotype showed up many times. The rearrangement uses TRBV29-1 and TRBJ2-1; TRBD1 agrees at 8 bases. Germline CDR1 reads SQVTM; CDR2 reads ANQGSEA. The V segment lost 7 bases and the J segment 2 bases; nucleotides outside the gene matches: 7. The CDR3 is made up of 14 amino acids. Written as DNA, the CDR3 is TGCAGCGCGTCAGACAGGGGCCCCTACAATGAGCAGTTCTTC. Protein: CSASDRGPYNEQFF.

This chain connects TRBV20-1 to TRBJ2-3, with 8 bases matching TRBD2. The length of the CDR3 is 12 residues. Trimming at V came to 8 bases and at J to 4 bases, leaving 5 bases not matched to a gene. Germline CDR1 is DFQATT and CDR2 is SNEGSKA (reference sequence). CDR3 coding DNA: TGCAGTTCAATGCGGGAGGCAGATACGCAGTATTTT. Amino acids: CSSMREADTQYF.

In its sample, this clonotype was seen many times. The rearrangement joins TRBV10-3 to TRBJ2-7, with 9 bases lining up with TRBD2. Germline lookup yields CDR1 ENHRY and CDR2 SYGVKD. J lost 7 bases, V lost 3 bases, and 4 bases had no gene match. The length of the CDR3 is 13 residues. The CDR3 spells CAISDGGREEQYF. The CDR3 DNA follows: TGTGCCATCAGTGACGGCGGGAGGGAAGAGCAGTACTTC.

The rearrangement joins TRBV28 to TRBJ1-4; 8 bases line up with TRBD1. In germline, CDR1 is MDHEN, CDR2 SYDVKM. Trimming took 5 bases from V and 5 from J; bases not matched to a gene: 10. The CDR3 length is 16 residues. DNA for the CDR3: TGTGCCAGCAGTATGAGACCGGGACAGGTGAATGAAAAACTGTTTTTT. Translated, it gives CASSMRPGQVNEKLFF.

The CDR3 nucleotides read TGTGCCAGCAGTCCGGGGAGGGGCACTGAAGCTTTCTTT. Amino acids: CASSPGRGTEAFF. The V call is TRBV28, the J call TRBJ1-1; TRBD1 is a possible D gene (5 bases). The V and J ends lost 5 bases and 4 bases respectively, with 11 bases between them. Germline lookup yields CDR1 MDHEN and CDR2 SYDVKM. The CDR3 runs 13 residues.

The V call is TRBV3-1, the J call TRBJ2-1; 10 bases are a match to TRBD2. This CDR3 is built from 17 residues. V dropped 4 bases and J dropped 7; count of bases not matched to a gene: 13. Germline values: CDR1 LGHDT, CDR2 YNNKEL (reference sequence). The CDR3 DNA is TGTGCCAGCAGCCCGGGACTAGCGAGCTTTTTGCGGAATGAGCAGTTCTTC. The encoded protein is CASSPGLASFLRNEQFF.

J is TRBJ2-3 and V is TRBV29-1; D call uncertain. Trimming removed 8 bases from V and 2 bases from J, with 11 bases in between. CDR3 length: 12 amino acids. CDR1 is SQVTM, CDR2 ANQGSEA, per germline. The CDR3 region has the DNA TGCAGCCAACGACCCGTCACAGATACGCAGTATTTT. Its translation is CSQRPVTDTQYF.

This clonotype was recorded at least ten times. The chain joins TRBV20-1 to TRBJ2-3; D is uncertain. This CDR3 region has 14 residues. V lost 5 bases and J 0 bases, leaving 12 bases between the germline ends. CDR1 and CDR2 from the germline V gene are DFQATT and SNEGSKA (reference sequence). CDR3: CSAPFVGSTDTQYF. In DNA form, the CDR3 reads TGCAGTGCTCCCTTCGTGGGGAGCACAGATACGCAGTATTTT.

This clonotype was detected many times. DNA for the CDR3: TGTGCCAGCAGGCGTCGCCTAGCGGGAACCGGGGAGCTGTTTTTT. Its protein product is CASRRRLAGTGELFF. V is TRBV12-3 or TRBV12-4 and J is TRBJ2-2, with TRBD2 matching 9 bases. Germline trimming cut 6 bases from V and 5 bases from J; bases unmatched to any gene: 7. The CDR3 runs to 15 residues.

In its sample, this clonotype was seen a few times. The gene calls are TRBV12-3 or TRBV12-4 and TRBJ1-4; a weak D match, TRBD1 (5 bases). V dropped 6 bases and J dropped 0 bases, with 11 bases sitting between them. The CDR3 spans 15 residues. The chain's CDR3 is CASRRTGSTNEKLFF. CDR3 DNA sequence: TGTGCCAGCAGGCGCACAGGTTCAACTAATGAAAAACTGTTTTTT.

In its sample, this clonotype was seen many times. The J gene is TRBJ1-4, the V gene TRBV20-1; 7 bases are a match to TRBD1. This CDR3 has 13 amino acids. After removal of 7 bases from V and 3 bases from J, the junction contained 5 bases not matched to a gene. Germline assignment: CDR1 DFQATT and CDR2 SNEGSKA (reference sequence). CDR3 sequence (DNA): TGCAGTGTCAGGGACAGCCCTAATGAAAAACTGTTTTTT. Translated, it gives CSVRDSPNEKLFF.

This clonotype was found many times. This chain connects TRBV24-1 to TRBJ2-2; a weak D match, TRBD1 (5 bases). The CDR3 is made up of 14 amino acids. V was cut by 2 bases and J by 7 bases, with 10 bases left in between. Germline CDR1 is KGHDR and CDR2 is SFDVKD. In DNA, the CDR3 is TGTGCCACCAGTGATTCCCAGGGTAACGGGGAGCTGTTTTTT. Protein: CATSDSQGNGELFF.

This clonotype was seen many times. The chain recombines TRBV20-1 with TRBJ1-2; 11 nucleotides line up with TRBD1. The V gene's germline CDR1 is DFQATT and CDR2 SNEGSKA (reference sequence). V gave up 1 base and J gave up 3 bases; unmatched junction bases: 1. This CDR3 contains 14 residues. CDR3 residues: CSARGTGGHYGYTF. CDR3 nucleotide sequence: TGCAGTGCTAGAGGGACAGGGGGCCACTATGGCTACACCTTC.

This clonotype occurred many times. This chain links TRBV6-1 with TRBJ2-2, with 7 bases that match TRBD1. In germline, CDR1 is MNHNS, CDR2 SASEGT. The CDR3 is 14 amino acids. Trimming cost V 5 bases and J 0 bases; bases outside gene matches: 0. The CDR3: CASSTGANTGELFF. In DNA, the CDR3 is TGTGCCAGCAGTACAGGGGCGAACACCGGGGAGCTGTTTTTT.

This clonotype was recorded many times. The chain combines TRBV5-1 with TRBJ2-7; D is ambiguous. Trimming took 0 bases from V and 4 from J, leaving 14 bases between them. The germline V gene encodes CDR1 SGHRS and CDR2 YFSETQ. This CDR3 has 15 amino acids. This CDR3 is CASSLAGSRNYEQYF. Written as DNA, the CDR3 is TGCGCCAGCAGCTTGGCCGGTAGTCGGAATTACGAGCAGTACTTC. Looking up the rest from reference TRBV5-1 and TRBJ2-7 gives the full variable domain: KAGVTQTPRYLIKTRGQQVTLSCSPISGHRSVSWYQQTPGQGLQFLFEYFSETQRNKGNFPGRFSGRQFSNSRSEMNVSTLELGDSALYLCASSLAGSRNYEQYFGPGTRLTVT.

This clonotype has a handful of counts. The chain employs TRBV10-2 and TRBJ2-3; 8 bases line up with TRBD2. The V and J ends lost 6 bases and 1 base, in that order; junction bases with no gene match: 3. There are 14 residues in the CDR3. The germline gives CDR1 WSHSY, CDR2 SAAADI. The CDR3 nucleotides are TGCGCCAGCAGGCCGACTAGCGGCACAGATACGCAGTATTTT. It translates to CASRPTSGTDTQYF.

Note on this clonotype: A read error may be the cause here, since a much bigger clone is one base away. The gene calls are TRBV12-3 or TRBV12-4 and TRBJ1-2; 10 bases map to TRBD1. This CDR3 is built from 17 residues. The CDR3 reads CASSLGGTGAIDYGFTF. DNA for the CDR3: TGTGCCAGCAGTTTAGGCGGGACAGGGGCTATTGACTATGGCTTCACCTTC.

This clonotype was detected ten times or more. The chain uses TRBV29-1 and TRBJ2-1, with D unresolved. The CDR3 spans 13 residues. Trimming took 3 bases from V and 7 from J, leaving 13 bases between them. Germline values: CDR1 SQVTM, CDR2 ANQGSEA. CDR3 residues: CSVDSQWNNEQFF. DNA for the CDR3: TGCAGCGTTGATAGTCAGTGGAATAATGAGCAGTTCTTC.

This clonotype has at least ten counts. The chain couples TRBV20-1 to TRBJ1-4; D unresolved. CDR1 and CDR2 from the germline V gene are DFQATT and SNEGSKA (reference sequence). CDR3 length equals 12 residues. Trimming stripped 3 bases from V and 7 bases from J, with 9 bases between. CDR3 loop: CSARSMGEKLFF. CDR3 nucleotides: TGCAGTGCTAGGTCCATGGGTGAAAAACTGTTTTTT.

The chain combines TRBV4-1 with TRBJ2-5; possible D gene TRBD2, 5 bases. The CDR3 length is 15 residues. Trimming took 2 bases from V and 1 from J, leaving 11 bases between them. CDR1 is MGHRA and CDR2 is YSYEKL in the germline V gene. This CDR3 is CASSQIPGVQETQYF. CDR3 coding DNA: TGCGCCAGCAGCCAAATCCCCGGGGTCCAAGAGACCCAGTACTTC.

This rearrangement joins TRBV20-1 to TRBJ2-7; D call uncertain. This CDR3 is 17 amino acids long. Germline assignment: CDR1 DFQATT and CDR2 SNEGSKA (reference sequence). V was shortened by 0 bases and J by 3 bases, with 21 bases between the two germline ends. The CDR3 sequence is CSARDLNSRLPFYEQYF. The CDR3 bases are TGCAGTGCTAGAGATCTGAACTCTCGACTGCCCTTCTACGAGCAGTACTTC.

This clonotype appeared a few times. The chain combines TRBV5-1 with TRBJ2-3, with 7 nucleotides matching TRBD2. Per germline, CDR1 SGHRS and CDR2 YFSETQ. The CDR3 covers 16 residues. J gave up 5 bases and V 6 bases, and 15 bases lay outside the gene matches. CDR3 region: CASTRQLAGAGDTQYF. As DNA, the CDR3 is TGCGCCAGCACGAGGCAACTCGCGGGAGCGGGAGATACGCAGTATTTT.

The V call is TRBV28, the J call TRBJ2-1; no firm D call. The CDR3 is made up of 15 amino acids. The V gene's germline CDR1 is MDHEN and CDR2 SYDVKM. Trimming removed 3 bases from V and 6 bases from J, with 15 bases in between. The DNA for the CDR3 is TGTGCCAGCAGTTTCGTTCCGGCCTACGTCAATGAGCAGTTCTTC. Translating it yields CASSFVPAYVNEQFF.